A single sample gave rise to the 23 T cell receptor beta chains below, sequenced in a study of blood T cell repertoires in COVID-19. The method was immunoSEQ multiplex PCR; TCRdb's version includes in-frame clones alone and lacks a portion of them. The sample comprises approximately 31,000 clones, about 86% of which are singletons, and 5.5% to 6.5% rests with the top ten. Sequenced input: peripheral blood. These receptors came from a woman aged 80 or over with active or convalescent COVID-19.

The genes are TRBV18 and TRBJ1-2, with D perhaps TRBD1 (5 bases). Germline CDR1 is KGHSH and CDR2 is LQKENI. CDR3 length: 15 amino acids. Trimming pared 2 bases from V and 6 bases from J, leaving 16 bases between. DNA of the CDR3: TGTGCCAGCTCACCATCCCCACAGGCGTATGATGGCTACACCTTC. Protein sequence: CASSPSPQAYDGYTF.

The genes are TRBV30 and TRBJ1-2, with D perhaps matching TRBD1 (5 bases). Trimming pared 3 bases from V and 7 bases from J, leaving 15 bases between. CDR3 length: 13 residues. Germline V gene sequence: CDR1 GTSNPN, CDR2 SVGIG (reference sequence). The CDR3 DNA reads TGTGCCTGGAGGGTACCGAGCAGGGCTGGCTACACCTTC. Amino acid sequence: CAWRVPSRAGYTF. Based on the CDR3 plus reference TRBV30 and TRBJ1-2, the full variable domain is SQTIHQWPATLVQPVGSPLSLECTVEGTSNPNLYWYRQAAGRGLQLLFYSVGIGQISSEVPQNLSASRPQDRQFILSSKKLLLSDSGFYLCAWRVPSRAGYTFGSGTRLTVV.

The chain has TRBV20-1 and TRBJ1-2, with no clear D. Germline V gene sequence: CDR1 DFQATT, CDR2 SNEGSKA (reference sequence). This CDR3 contains 13 residues. Trimming took off 3 bases at V and 5 bases at J, with 13 bases between the two ends. CDR3 bases: TGCAGTGCTAGTAAGCCCCCCGGGTATGGCTACACCTTC. Translating gives CSASKPPGYGYTF.

This sequence joins TRBV20-1 and TRBJ2-7, with 13 positions matching TRBD2. Trimming removed 3 bases from V and 4 bases from J; junction bases left unmatched: 3. The CDR3 contains 14 residues. From germline, CDR1 is DFQATT and CDR2 SNEGSKA (reference sequence). CDR3 DNA sequence: TGCAGTGCTAGTAGGGGACTAGCGGGATACGAGCAGTACTTC. It translates to CSASRGLAGYEQYF.

CDR3 in amino acids: CSANRGIMNTEAFF. For the CDR3, the DNA is TGCAGCGCTAACAGGGGGATAATGAACACTGAAGCTTTCTTT. V is TRBV29-1 and J is TRBJ1-1; TRBD1 agrees at 8 bases. V lost 7 bases to trimming and J lost 0 bases; unmatched junction nucleotides: 7. The CDR3 sequence is 14 residues long. The germline V gene encodes CDR1 SQVTM and CDR2 ANQGSEA.

The chain is built from TRBV11-3 and TRBJ2-5, with 8 bases matching TRBD1. Germline trimming cut 2 bases from V and 2 bases from J; bases unmatched to any gene: 4. This CDR3 has 15 residues. CDR1 and CDR2 (germline): SGHNT, YENEEA. The CDR3 loop reads CASSLRQGMQETQYF. CDR3 in DNA: TGTGCCAGCAGCTTAAGACAGGGGATGCAAGAGACCCAGTACTTC.

J is TRBJ2-5 and V is TRBV18; 8 positions agree with TRBD2. CDR3 length: 16 residues. The germline gives CDR1 KGHSH, CDR2 LQKENI. J lost 2 bases, V lost 2 bases, and 7 bases had no gene match. CDR3 region: CASSPASSGIQETQYF. CDR3 bases: TGTGCCAGCTCACCAGCTAGTAGCGGGATTCAAGAGACCCAGTACTTC.

This chain uses TRBV5-1 with TRBJ2-3; a weak D match, TRBD2 (7 bases). Germline CDR1 reads SGHRS; CDR2 reads YFSETQ. Trimming took 3 bases from V and 5 from J, leaving 10 bases between them. This CDR3 comprises 13 residues. The CDR3 spells CASSSGGGDTQYF. The CDR3 DNA reads TGCGCCAGCAGCTCGGGGGGCGGAGATACGCAGTATTTT. The entire variable domain, with the rest obtained from reference TRBV5-1 and TRBJ2-3, is as follows: KAGVTQTPRYLIKTRGQQVTLSCSPISGHRSVSWYQQTPGQGLQFLFEYFSETQRNKGNFPGRFSGRQFSNSRSEMNVSTLELGDSALYLCASSSGGGDTQYFGPGTRLTVL.

The chain couples TRBV2 to TRBJ2-7, with D unclear. The CDR3 is 17 amino acids. Germline V CDR1 and CDR2: SNHLY, FYNNEI. Trimming removed 7 bases from V and 2 bases from J, with 24 bases in between. CDR3 nucleotide sequence: TGTGCCAGCATGGAGATTCCCCTACTACGCAGCGCCTACGAGCAGTACTTC. Translation: CASMEIPLLRSAYEQYF.

This rearrangement joins TRBV5-6 to TRBJ1-2; 8 bases map to TRBD1. Germline CDR1 is SGHDT and CDR2 is YYEEEE. The CDR3 covers 17 residues. The V gene end was trimmed by 4 bases and the J gene end by 0 bases; junction bases not matched to a gene: 11. DNA for the CDR3: TGTGCCAGCAGCCAACCGGGACAGGATTTATCTAACTATGGCTACACCTTC. Its protein product is CASSQPGQDLSNYGYTF.

The rearrangement links TRBV18 to TRBJ1-1; 11 positions match TRBD1. The CDR3 extends over 15 amino acids. Trimming cost V 3 bases and J 7 bases; bases outside gene matches: 7. CDR1 is KGHSH and CDR2 is LQKENI in the germline V gene. CDR3 bases: TGTGCCAGCTCACCGGGACAGGGGGGAATGCATGAAGCTTTCTTT. It is translated as CASSPGQGGMHEAFF.

The rearrangement uses TRBV14 and TRBJ2-2; 10 nucleotides agree with TRBD2. This CDR3 has 14 amino acids. V shed 6 bases, J shed 5 bases, and the junction held 3 bases outside the gene matches. Germline V gene data show CDR1 as SGHDN and CDR2 as FVKESK. The CDR3 sequence: CASRIAGGTGELFF. CDR3 sequence (DNA): TGTGCCAGCAGGATAGCGGGAGGAACCGGGGAGCTGTTTTTT. Filled out from reference TRBV14 and TRBJ2-2, the complete variable domain reads EAGVTQFPSHSVIEKGQTVTLRCDPISGHDNLYWYRRVMGKEIKFLLHFVKESKQDESGMPNNRFLAERTGGTYSTLKVQPAELEDSGVYFCASRIAGGTGELFFGEGSRLTVL.

The chain uses TRBV6-4 and TRBJ1-2; D is ambiguous. Germline-derived CDR1 and CDR2 are MRHNA and SNTAGT. The CDR3 has 12 amino acids. Trimming removed 6 bases from V and 4 bases from J, with 9 bases in between. The CDR3 is CASSPSLYGYTF. The CDR3 DNA follows: TGTGCCAGCAGCCCAAGCCTCTATGGCTACACCTTC.

This chain uses TRBV5-4 with TRBJ1-5, with 7 bases fitting TRBD1. V was pared by 0 bases and J by 4 bases, with 13 bases of the junction left unmatched. From germline, CDR1 is SGHNT and CDR2 YYREEE (reference sequence). The CDR3 length is 18 residues. Here the CDR3 DNA reads TGTGCCAGCAGCTTGGTGGGGACAGTCCAATCCCCGAATCAGCCCCAGCATTTT. It codes for CASSLVGTVQSPNQPQHF. The entire variable domain, with the rest obtained from reference TRBV5-4 and TRBJ1-5, is as follows: ETGVTQSPTHLIKTRGQQVTLRCSSQSGHNTVSWYQQALGQGPQFIFQYYREEENGRGNFPPRFSGLQFPNYSSELNVNALELDDSALYLCASSLVGTVQSPNQPQHFGDGTRLSIL.

This sequence joins TRBV3-1 (or the pseudogene TRBV3-2) and TRBJ2-1, with TRBD2 matching 14 bases. V trimming: 0 bases; J trimming: 2 bases; junction bases outside the gene matches: 9. Germline CDR1 is LGHDT and CDR2 is YNNKEL (reference sequence). The CDR3 consists of 20 residues. The CDR3, as DNA: TGTGCCAGCAGCCAAGATCCCCCGACTAGCGGGAGGGTTACCTACAATGAGCAGTTCTTC. It translates to CASSQDPPTSGRVTYNEQFF.

This clone was detected once. The rearrangement joins TRBV19 to TRBJ2-1; TRBD2 aligns across 13 bases. With 4 bases clipped from V and 5 bases from J, the junction kept 5 bases outside the gene matches. The CDR3 is 16 residues long. Germline-derived CDR1 and CDR2 are LNHDA and SQIVND (reference sequence). The CDR3 DNA sequence: TGTGCCAGTAGTACCAGACTAGCGGGAGGACACAATGAGCAGTTCTTC. Protein: CASSTRLAGGHNEQFF.

The V and J genes are TRBV5-1 and TRBJ2-7; 11 bases match TRBD2. The CDR3 has 15 residues. CDR1 and CDR2 from the germline V gene are SGHRS and YFSETQ. After removal of 5 bases from V and 4 bases from J, the junction contained 8 bases not matched to a gene. This CDR3 is CASRVTSGSFYEQYF. CDR3 in DNA: TGCGCCAGCAGAGTAACTAGCGGGAGTTTTTACGAGCAGTACTTC.

The chain couples TRBV9 to TRBJ2-1, with a weak D call TRBD2 (6 bases). Germline V CDR1 and CDR2: SGDLS, YYNGEE. V was clipped by 3 bases and J by 4 bases, with 14 bases between them. The CDR3 spans 15 residues. Here the CDR3 reads CASSAGRGSYNEQFF. The CDR3 nucleotides read TGTGCCAGCAGCGCGGGGCGGGGATCTTACAATGAGCAGTTCTTC.

Comments on this clone: Its ends do not fully match the called genes, so a read error is possible. The chain couples TRBV9 to TRBJ2-2; TRBD2 matches at 10 bases. This CDR3 is 15 amino acids long. Per the germline V gene, CDR1 is SGDLS and CDR2 is YYNGEE. CDR3 in amino acids: CASSAGLANAGELFF. CDR3 sequence (DNA): TGTGCCAGCAGCGCGGGACTAGCGAACGCCGGGGAGCTGTTTTTT.

V is TRBV19 and J is TRBJ2-1; TRBD2 matches at 9 bases. V gave up 5 bases and J gave up 7 bases; unmatched junction bases: 15. The CDR3 runs 17 residues. The germline V gene encodes CDR1 LNHDA and CDR2 SQIVND (reference sequence). The CDR3 coding sequence is TGTGCCAGTAGTCCCCGGGTGATGGCGGGGGGGACAAATGAGCAGTTCTTC. Protein: CASSPRVMAGGTNEQFF.

This chain connects TRBV2 to TRBJ1-3; possibly TRBD1 for D (6 bases). The CDR3 consists of 14 residues. The germline V gene has CDR1 SNHLY and CDR2 FYNNEI. The V end lost 6 bases, the J end lost 1 base, and 10 bases lay between the germline ends. CDR3 sequence: CASRPTGSGNTIYF. DNA of the CDR3: TGTGCCAGCAGACCTACAGGGTCTGGAAACACCATATATTTT. The variable domain in full, with the rest retrieved from reference TRBV2 and TRBJ1-3, is EPEVTQTPSHQVTQMGQEVILRCVPISNHLYFYWYRQILGQKVEFLVSFYNNEISEKSEIFDDQFSVERPDGSNFTLKIRSTKLEDSAMYFCASRPTGSGNTIYFGEGSWLTVV.

This chain connects TRBV7-8 to TRBJ2-1; tentatively, D is TRBD2 (6 bases). The CDR3 covers 17 residues. Germline CDR1 and CDR2: SGHVS and FQNEAQ. Trimming removed 2 bases from V and 4 bases from J, with 18 bases in between. The CDR3 reads CASSLKYGEATYNEQFF. CDR3 DNA sequence: TGTGCCAGCAGCTTAAAGTACGGGGAGGCGACATACAATGAGCAGTTCTTC.

V and J are TRBV7-9 and TRBJ2-7; the match to TRBD2 covers 10 bases. Germline V gives CDR1 SEHNR, CDR2 FQNEAQ (reference sequence). The CDR3 is 14 amino acids. J gave up 6 bases and V 5 bases, and 7 bases lay outside the gene matches. CDR3 loop: CASSDLAGVPEQYF. The CDR3 nucleotides are TGTGCCAGCAGCGATCTAGCGGGGGTACCCGAGCAGTACTTC.